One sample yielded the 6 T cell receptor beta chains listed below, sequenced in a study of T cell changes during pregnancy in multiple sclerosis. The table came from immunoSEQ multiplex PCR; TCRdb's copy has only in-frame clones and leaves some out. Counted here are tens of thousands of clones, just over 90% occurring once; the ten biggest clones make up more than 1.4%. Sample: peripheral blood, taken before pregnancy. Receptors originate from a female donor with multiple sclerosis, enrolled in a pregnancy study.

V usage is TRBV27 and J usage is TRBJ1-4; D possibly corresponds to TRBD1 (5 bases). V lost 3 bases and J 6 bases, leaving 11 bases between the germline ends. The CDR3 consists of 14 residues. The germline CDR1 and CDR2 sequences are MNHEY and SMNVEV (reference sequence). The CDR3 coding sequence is TGTGCCAGCAGTTTTTCCCGGGGGGATGAAAAACTGTTTTTT. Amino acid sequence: CASSFSRGDEKLFF.

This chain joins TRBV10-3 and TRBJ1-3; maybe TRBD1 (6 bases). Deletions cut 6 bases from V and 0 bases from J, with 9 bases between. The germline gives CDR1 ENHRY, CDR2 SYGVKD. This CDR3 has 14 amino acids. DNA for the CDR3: TGTGCCATCAGACCGGACAGCTCTGGAAACACCATATATTTT. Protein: CAIRPDSSGNTIYF.

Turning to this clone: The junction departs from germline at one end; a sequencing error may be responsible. The DNA for the CDR3 is TGTGCTAGCAGCTTAAGGCCGGTCGCGGGACAGGCGGGTCAAGAGACCCAGTACTTC. Translated: CASSLRPVAGQAGQETQYF. The chain employs TRBV7-7 and TRBJ2-5, with 8 bases aligning to TRBD1. In germline, CDR1 is SSHAT, CDR2 FNYEAQ (reference sequence). This CDR3 has 19 residues.

CDR3 loop: CASTPGGGLGEQYF. In DNA, the CDR3 is TGTGCCAGCACCCCAGGAGGCGGTTTAGGGGAGCAGTACTTC. The rearrangement links TRBV6-6 to TRBJ2-7, with TRBD2 as a possible D gene (5 bases). Germline CDR1 is MNHNY and CDR2 is SVGAGI (reference sequence). The CDR3 has 14 residues. Between the trimmed V and J ends, which lost 7 bases and 7 bases, there was a span of 20 bases.

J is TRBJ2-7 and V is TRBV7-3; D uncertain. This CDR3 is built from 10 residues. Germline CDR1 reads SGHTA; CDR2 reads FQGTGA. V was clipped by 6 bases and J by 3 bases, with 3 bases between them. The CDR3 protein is CASSLYEQYF. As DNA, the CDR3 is TGTGCCAGCAGTCTCTACGAGCAGTACTTC.

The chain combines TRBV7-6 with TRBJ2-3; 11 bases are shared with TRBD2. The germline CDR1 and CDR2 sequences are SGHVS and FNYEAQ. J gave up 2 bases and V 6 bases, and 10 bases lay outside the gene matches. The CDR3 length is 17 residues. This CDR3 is CASRPTSGSYFTDTQYF. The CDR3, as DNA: TGTGCCAGCAGACCTACTAGCGGGAGTTATTTCACAGATACGCAGTATTTT.